These T cell receptor beta chains were read from a single sample in a study of T cell responses to AZD1222 COVID-19 vaccine. Generated by immunoSEQ multiplex PCR, the TCRdb table keeps only in-frame clones and is missing some. The sample has roughly 100,000 clones, roughly 88% seen once. The sample consisted of peripheral blood, taken 28 days after the second AZD1222 dose. The origin of the receptors is an adult who received the AZD1222 COVID-19 vaccine. CDR3s include the opening cysteine and the closing phenylalanine or tryptophan. Fields, in order: CDR3 length, V gene, D gene, clone size, J gene, CDR3 DNA, CDR3 protein. The D gene is left open where the match is weak. Not every row has a clone size; where given, it reads once, few, many or a size class.

14,TRBV6-2/TRBV6-3,.,.,TRBJ1-2,TGTGCCAGCAGTAACCCCGGGACCAACCATGGCTACACCTTC,CASSNPGTNHGYTF
15,TRBV7-3,.,.,TRBJ2-2,TGTGCCAGCAGCCCACGACAGAGCGACACCGGGGAGCTGTTTTTT,CASSPRQSDTGELFF
15,TRBV9,.,once,TRBJ1-1,TGTGCCAGCAGCGTAGGATTTCGATTGAACACTGAAGCTTTCTTT,CASSVGFRLNTEAFF
13,TRBV30,TRBD1,.,TRBJ1-6,TGTGCCTGGAGTGTACAGGGGGATTCACCCCTCCACTTT,CAWSVQGDSPLHF
15,TRBV7-2,.,.,TRBJ2-1,TGTGCCAGCAGCTCCGAATTTAGCTCCTACAATGAGCAGTTCTTC,CASSSEFSSYNEQFF
11,TRBV30,.,.,TRBJ2-3,TGTGCTGCATCTAGCACAGATACGCAGTATTTT,CAASSTDTQYF
15,TRBV18,.,.,TRBJ1-6,TGTGCCAGCTCACCAAATACCAGTGGTAATTCACCCCTCCACTTT,CASSPNTSGNSPLHF
12,TRBV7-9,.,once,TRBJ1-2,TGTGCCAGCAGCACGGAGACAGGTTACTACACCTTC,CASSTETGYYTF
19,TRBV3-1/TRBV3-2,.,.,TRBJ1-6,TGTGCCAGCAGCCAAGACCCCAACATAGGGAGCTCCTATAATTCACCCCTCCACTTT,CASSQDPNIGSSYNSPLHF
13,TRBV19,.,.,TRBJ2-7,TGTGCCAGTAGTATAGGGGAGATGAGCGAGCAGTACTTC,CASSIGEMSEQYF
15,TRBV18,.,once,TRBJ2-5,TGTGCCAGCTCAATTCAAAAGGGAGTCGGAGAGACCCAGTACTTC,CASSIQKGVGETQYF